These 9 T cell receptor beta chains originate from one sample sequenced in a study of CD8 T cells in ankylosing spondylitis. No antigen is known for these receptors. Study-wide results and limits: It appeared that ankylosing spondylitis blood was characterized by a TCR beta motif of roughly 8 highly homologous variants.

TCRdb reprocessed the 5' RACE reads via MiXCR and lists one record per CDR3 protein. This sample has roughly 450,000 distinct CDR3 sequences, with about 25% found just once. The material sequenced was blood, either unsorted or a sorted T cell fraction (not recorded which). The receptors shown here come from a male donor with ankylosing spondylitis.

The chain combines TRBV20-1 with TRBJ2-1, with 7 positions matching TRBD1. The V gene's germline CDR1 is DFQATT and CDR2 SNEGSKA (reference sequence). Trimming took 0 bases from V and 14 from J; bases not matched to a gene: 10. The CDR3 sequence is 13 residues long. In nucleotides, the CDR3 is TGCAGTGCTAGAGATCCGGGCCTACAGGGGAAGTTCTTC. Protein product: CSARDPGLQGKFF.

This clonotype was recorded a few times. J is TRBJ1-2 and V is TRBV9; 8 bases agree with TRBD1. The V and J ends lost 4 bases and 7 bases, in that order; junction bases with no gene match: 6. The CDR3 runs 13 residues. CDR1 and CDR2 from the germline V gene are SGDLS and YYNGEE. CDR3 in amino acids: CASSYDRGAGYTF. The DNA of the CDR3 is TGTGCCAGCAGCTATGACAGGGGCGCTGGCTACACCTTC.

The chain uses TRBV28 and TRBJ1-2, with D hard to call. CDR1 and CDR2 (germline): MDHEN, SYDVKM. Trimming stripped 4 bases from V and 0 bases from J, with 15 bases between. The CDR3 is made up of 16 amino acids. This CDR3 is CASSSGEGRANYGYTF. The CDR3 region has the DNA TGTGCCAGCAGTTCTGGGGAGGGCCGGGCTAACTATGGCTACACCTTC.

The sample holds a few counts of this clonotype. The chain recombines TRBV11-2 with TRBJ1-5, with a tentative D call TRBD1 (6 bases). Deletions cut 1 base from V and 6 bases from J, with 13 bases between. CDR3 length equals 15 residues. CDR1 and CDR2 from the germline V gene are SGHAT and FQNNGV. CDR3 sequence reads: CASSLAGVRGQPQHF. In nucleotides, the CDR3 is TGTGCCAGCAGCTTAGCAGGGGTAAGGGGTCAGCCCCAGCATTTT.

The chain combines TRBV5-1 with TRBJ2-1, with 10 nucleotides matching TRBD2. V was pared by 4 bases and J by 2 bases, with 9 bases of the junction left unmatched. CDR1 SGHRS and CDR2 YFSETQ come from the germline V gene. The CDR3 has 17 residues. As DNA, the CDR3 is TGCGCCAGCAGCCTGCCGCATACTAGCGGGGCCTACAATGAGCAGTTCTTC. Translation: CASSLPHTSGAYNEQFF. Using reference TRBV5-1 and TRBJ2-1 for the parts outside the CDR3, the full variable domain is KAGVTQTPRYLIKTRGQQVTLSCSPISGHRSVSWYQQTPGQGLQFLFEYFSETQRNKGNFPGRFSGRQFSNSRSEMNVSTLELGDSALYLCASSLPHTSGAYNEQFFGPGTRLTVL.

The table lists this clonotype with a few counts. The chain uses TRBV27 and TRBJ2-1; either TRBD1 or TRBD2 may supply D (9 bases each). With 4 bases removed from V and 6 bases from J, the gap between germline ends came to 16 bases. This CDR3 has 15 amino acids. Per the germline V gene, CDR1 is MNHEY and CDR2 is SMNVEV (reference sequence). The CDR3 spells CASSSLAGQGNEQFF. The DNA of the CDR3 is TGTGCCAGCAGTTCTCTAGCGGGACAGGGCAATGAGCAGTTCTTC.

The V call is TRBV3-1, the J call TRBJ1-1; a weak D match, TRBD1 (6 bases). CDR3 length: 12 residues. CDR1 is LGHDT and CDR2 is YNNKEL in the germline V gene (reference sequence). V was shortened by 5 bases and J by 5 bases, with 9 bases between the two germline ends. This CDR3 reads CASSYRETEAFF. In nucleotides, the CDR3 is TGTGCCAGCAGCTACAGGGAAACTGAAGCTTTCTTT.

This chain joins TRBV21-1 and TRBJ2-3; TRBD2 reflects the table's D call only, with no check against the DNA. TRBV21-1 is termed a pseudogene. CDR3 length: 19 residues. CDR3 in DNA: TGTGCCAGCAGCAAAGATGAAGTTCCCCTAGACAGTCTGAAAGATACGCAGTATTTT. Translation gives CASSKDEVPLDSLKDTQYF.

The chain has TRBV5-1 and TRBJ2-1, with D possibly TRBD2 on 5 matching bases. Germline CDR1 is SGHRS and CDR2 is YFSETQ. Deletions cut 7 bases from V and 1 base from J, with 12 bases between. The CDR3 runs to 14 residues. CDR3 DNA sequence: TGCGCCAGCGGCATCGAGCGGTCCTACAATGAGCAGTTCTTC. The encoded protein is CASGIERSYNEQFF.